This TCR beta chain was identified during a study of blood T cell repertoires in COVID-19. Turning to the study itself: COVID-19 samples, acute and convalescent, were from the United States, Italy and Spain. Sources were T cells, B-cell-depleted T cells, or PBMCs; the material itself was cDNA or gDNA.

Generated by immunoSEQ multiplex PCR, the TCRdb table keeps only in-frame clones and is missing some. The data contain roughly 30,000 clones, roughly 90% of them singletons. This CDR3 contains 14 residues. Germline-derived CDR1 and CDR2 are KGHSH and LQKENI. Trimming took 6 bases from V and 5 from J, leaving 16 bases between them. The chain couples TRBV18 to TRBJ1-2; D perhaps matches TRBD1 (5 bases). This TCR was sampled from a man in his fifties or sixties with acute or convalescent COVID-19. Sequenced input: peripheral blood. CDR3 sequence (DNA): TGTGCCAGCTCTAGCCAGGGATTGGGGTATGGCTACACCTTC. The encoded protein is CASSSQGLGYGYTF.